Sequencing of this TCR beta chain was carried out in a study of CD8 T cells in ankylosing spondylitis. Study observations and caveats: In the blood and synovial fluid of reactive arthritis, some motif variants had been previously reported. Ankylosing spondylitis blood seemed to carry a telltale TCR beta motif made of roughly eight highly homologous variants. Peripheral blood samples showed relatively rare disease-linked clones, and these clones were CD8+. According to the report, clones linked to the disease were significantly enriched in matched synovial fluid samples taken from ankylosing spondylitis patients.

Preparation of TCR beta libraries was done by quantitative 5'-RACE with molecular barcodes. Via MiXCR, TCRdb re-called the 5' RACE reads, giving one row per CDR3 protein. This sample has 300,000 to 400,000 distinct CDR3 sequences, with more than 20% found just once. With respect to this clonotype: What it binds is unknown.

CDR3 length: 12 residues. Trimming removed 4 bases at V and 4 bases at J, with 11 bases between. Germline V gene sequence: CDR1 SQVTM, CDR2 ANQGSEA. Sequenced input: blood, either unsorted or a sorted T cell fraction (not recorded which). This sequence was found in a male donor with ankylosing spondylitis. This sequence joins TRBV29-1 and TRBJ2-7; D gene unclear. The CDR3, as DNA: TGCAGCGTTGCGTTGGGTGCGTACGAGCAGTACTTC. Its protein product is CSVALGAYEQYF.